The TCR beta chain under discussion was sequenced for a study of post-analysis software for immune sequencing data. General study points: Patients showed TRBV5-6, TRBV5-1 and TRBV20-1 among a few TRBV segments more frequent than in controls. With F measure, samples from one preparation batch clustered together strongly.

Prepared libraries of TCR beta cDNA carried unique molecular identifiers. From the PCR reads, TCRdb called clonotypes with MiXCR, one entry per CDR3 protein. Of about 200,000 distinct CDR3 sequences in the sample, 29% were seen once. Note on this clonotype: What it binds is unknown. One base away lies a much larger clone, so this may be a sequencing read error.

The CDR3 is 14 residues long. V shed 1 base and J shed 3 bases, with 7 bases lying between them. CDR1 is SGHAT, CDR2 FQNNGV, per germline. The TCR was taken from a girl younger than 18 with multiple sclerosis. This chain uses TRBV11-2 with TRBJ2-1; no firm D call. The sequenced sample consisted of blood. CDR3 sequence reads: CASSLGVYYNEQFF. For the CDR3, the DNA is TGTGCCAGCAGCTTAGGTGTCTACTACAATGAGCAGTTCTTC. The full variable domain, in which reference TRBV11-2 and TRBJ2-1 provide the parts outside the CDR3, is EAGVAQSPRYKIIEKRQSVAFWCNPISGHATLYWYQQILGQGPKLLIQFQNNGVVDDSQLPKDRFSAERLKGVDSTLKIQPAKLEDSAVYLCASSLGVYYNEQFFGPGTRLTVL.